The T cell receptor (beta chain) described here comes from a study of human T cells and chemical hapten exposure. Time point given: patch test 2, 6 weeks after DPC sensitization. Described treatment: therapeutic diphenylcyclopropenone sensitization with weekly scalp DPC. CDR1 is SNHLY and CDR2 is FYNNEI in the germline V gene. The CDR3 is 15 residues long. The trim removed 10 bases at V and 0 bases at J, leaving 8 bases unmatched. TCRdb used MiXCR to reprocess the RACE reads, holding one entry per CDR3 protein. The sample holds a few hundred thousand distinct CDR3 sequences, roughly 6% seen once. This receptor was identified in a woman aged 18 to 35 with alopecia areata. Some clones in this sample may be carry-over from other donors' samples. The rearrangement joins TRBV2 to TRBJ2-1; 8 bases map to TRBD1. The sample was whole blood, taken in connection with sensitization to the hapten diphenylcyclopropenone (DPC). The CDR3 protein is CANTRDRSSYNEQFF. DNA for the CDR3: TGTGCCAACACTCGGGACAGGAGCTCCTACAATGAGCAGTTCTTC.